The rows below give T cell receptor beta chains drawn from one sample of a study of T cell repertoires in cytomegalovirus infection. A single record per CDR3 protein comes from TCRdb applying MiXCR to the reads. This sample has roughly 300,000 distinct CDR3 sequences, with 9% to 9.5% found just once. Material for sequencing was PBMCs. These receptors were collected from a human donor in good health (CMV status not recorded). Some clones in this sample may be carry-over from other donors' samples. The conserved cysteine and the conserved F or W are not part of the CDR3 here.

j_call: TRBJ2-7; v_call: TRBV20-1; cdr3_aa: SARDLGLPSEQY
j_call: TRBJ1-1; v_call: TRBV28; cdr3_aa: ASRPPDRVNTEAF
j_call: TRBJ2-1; v_call: TRBV7-6; cdr3_aa: ASSLVAGLGYNEQF
j_call: TRBJ2-5; v_call: TRBV9; cdr3_aa: ASSPPGQQETQY
j_call: TRBJ2-1; v_call: TRBV6-6; cdr3_aa: ASIEREASNNEQF
j_call: TRBJ2-3; v_call: TRBV19; cdr3_aa: ASMNRGTDTQY
j_call: TRBJ2-5; v_call: TRBV6-1; cdr3_aa: ASTKPTGSETQY
j_call: TRBJ2-2; v_call: TRBV4-2; cdr3_aa: ASSPLKGVEGTGELF
j_call: TRBJ2-5; v_call: TRBV7-2; cdr3_aa: ASSIGTSGEETQY
j_call: TRBJ1-2; v_call: TRBV7-2; cdr3_aa: ASSATSGTYGGYT
j_call: TRBJ2-5; v_call: TRBV9; cdr3_aa: ASSVDHTPETQY
j_call: TRBJ1-1; v_call: TRBV7-2; cdr3_aa: ASSLPLGLGAF
j_call: TRBJ2-7; v_call: TRBV30; cdr3_aa: AWSAGKQY
j_call: TRBJ1-5; v_call: TRBV7-2; cdr3_aa: ASSLSGANNQPQH
j_call: TRBJ1-5; v_call: TRBV12-3/TRBV12-4; cdr3_aa: ASSLLDRANQPQH
j_call: TRBJ1-5; v_call: TRBV7-9; cdr3_aa: ASSLGQSRGNQPQH
j_call: TRBJ2-1; v_call: TRBV20-1; cdr3_aa: SAREHEQF
j_call: TRBJ1-1; v_call: TRBV15; cdr3_aa: ATSRTVRVDTEAF